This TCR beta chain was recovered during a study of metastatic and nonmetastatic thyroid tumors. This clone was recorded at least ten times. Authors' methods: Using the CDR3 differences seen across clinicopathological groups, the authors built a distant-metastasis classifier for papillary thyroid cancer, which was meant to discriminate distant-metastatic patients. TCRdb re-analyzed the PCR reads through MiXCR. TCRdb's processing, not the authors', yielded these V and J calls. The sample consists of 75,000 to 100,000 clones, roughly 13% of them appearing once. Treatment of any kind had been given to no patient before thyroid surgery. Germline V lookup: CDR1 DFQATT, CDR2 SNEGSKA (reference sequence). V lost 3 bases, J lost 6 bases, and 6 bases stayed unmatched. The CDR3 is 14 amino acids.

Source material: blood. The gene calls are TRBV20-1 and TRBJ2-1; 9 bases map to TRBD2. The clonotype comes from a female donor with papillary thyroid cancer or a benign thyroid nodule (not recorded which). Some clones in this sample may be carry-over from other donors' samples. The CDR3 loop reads CSASKIAGVNEQFF. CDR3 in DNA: TGCAGTGCTAGTAAGATAGCGGGAGTCAATGAGCAGTTCTTC.